These T cell receptor beta chains were read from a single sample in a study of metastatic and nonmetastatic thyroid tumors. TCRdb reprocessed the PCR reads using MiXCR. Found here are about 37,000 clones, roughly 28% of them singletons; the top ten hold 9.5% to 13%. Sequencing was carried out using blood. These receptors were collected from a male donor with papillary thyroid cancer or a benign thyroid nodule (not recorded which). Some clones in this sample may be carry-over from other donors' samples. CDR3s include the opening cysteine and the closing phenylalanine or tryptophan. Fields, in order: D gene, J gene, clone size, CDR3 length, V gene, CDR3 protein, CDR3 DNA. A D gene is named only where the DNA matches it firmly. Clone size is shown for a subset of rows, as once, few, many or a class of expanded clone.

d_call: .; j_call: TRBJ1-5; clone_size: .; cdr3_length: 15; v_call: TRBV4-2; cdr3_aa: CASSQDGQINQPQHF; cdr3_nt: TGTGCCAGCAGCCAAGATGGACAGATCAATCAGCCCCAGCATTTT
d_call: .; j_call: TRBJ2-1; clone_size: medium-sized; cdr3_length: 17; v_call: TRBV20-1; cdr3_aa: CSARALGPPLPGNEQFF; cdr3_nt: TGCAGTGCTAGAGCTTTGGGACCTCCTCTCCCAGGAAATGAGCAGTTCTTC
d_call: TRBD1; j_call: TRBJ1-3; clone_size: .; cdr3_length: 14; v_call: TRBV15; cdr3_aa: CATSLDRGRNTIYF; cdr3_nt: TGTGCCACCAGCCTAGACAGGGGCAGAAACACCATATATTTT
d_call: TRBD1; j_call: TRBJ2-7; clone_size: .; cdr3_length: 17; v_call: TRBV5-1; cdr3_aa: CASSLRAGQGELYEQYF; cdr3_nt: TGCGCCAGCAGCTTGAGGGCCGGACAGGGGGAGCTTTACGAGCAGTACTTC
d_call: TRBD2; j_call: TRBJ2-3; clone_size: few; cdr3_length: 16; v_call: TRBV12-3/TRBV12-4; cdr3_aa: CASSPVVAGLIRAQYF; cdr3_nt: TGTGCCAGCAGCCCCGTCGTAGCGGGACTTATTCGGGCGCAGTATTTT
d_call: TRBD2; j_call: TRBJ2-5; clone_size: many; cdr3_length: 15; v_call: TRBV11-3; cdr3_aa: CASSPGFSGRQTQYF; cdr3_nt: TGTGCCAGCAGCCCCGGTTTTAGCGGGAGACAGACCCAGTACTTC
d_call: TRBD1; j_call: TRBJ2-5; clone_size: .; cdr3_length: 14; v_call: TRBV15; cdr3_aa: CATSRDRGQETQYF; cdr3_nt: TGTGCCACCAGCAGAGACAGGGGACAGGAGACCCAGTACTTC
d_call: TRBD1; j_call: TRBJ2-7; clone_size: few; cdr3_length: 14; v_call: TRBV15; cdr3_aa: CATSRDRASYEQYF; cdr3_nt: TGTGCCACCAGCAGGGACAGGGCCTCCTACGAGCAGTACTTC
d_call: .; j_call: TRBJ1-1; clone_size: .; cdr3_length: 18; v_call: TRBV5-1; cdr3_aa: CASSKGLRWDPMNTEAFF; cdr3_nt: TGCGCCAGCAGCAAAGGACTCAGGTGGGACCCTATGAACACTGAAGCTTTCTTT
d_call: .; j_call: TRBJ2-2; clone_size: .; cdr3_length: 14; v_call: TRBV5-1; cdr3_aa: CASMAGGLYGELFF; cdr3_nt: TGCGCCAGCATGGCAGGGGGGTTGTACGGGGAGCTGTTTTTT
d_call: TRBD2; j_call: TRBJ2-1; clone_size: .; cdr3_length: 17; v_call: TRBV6-2/TRBV6-3; cdr3_aa: CASSRLAGGSSYNEQFF; cdr3_nt: TGTGCCAGCAGCCGATTAGCGGGAGGGAGCTCCTACAATGAGCAGTTCTTC
d_call: TRBD2; j_call: TRBJ2-1; clone_size: .; cdr3_length: 15; v_call: TRBV11-2; cdr3_aa: CASSLEVAGFGEQFF; cdr3_nt: TGTGCCAGCAGCTTAGAGGTAGCGGGATTTGGTGAGCAGTTCTTC
d_call: .; j_call: TRBJ1-5; clone_size: .; cdr3_length: 11; v_call: TRBV6-5; cdr3_aa: CASSYPKGPHF; cdr3_nt: TGTGCCAGCAGTTACCCGAAAGGGCCGCATTTT
d_call: .; j_call: TRBJ1-1; clone_size: many; cdr3_length: 15; v_call: TRBV25-1; cdr3_aa: CASSSAISGNTEAFF; cdr3_nt: TGTGCCAGCAGTTCGGCGATAAGTGGTAACACTGAAGCTTTCTTT
d_call: .; j_call: TRBJ2-1; clone_size: few; cdr3_length: 17; v_call: TRBV20-1; cdr3_aa: CSARDLRAGSIEGEQFF; cdr3_nt: TGCAGTGCTAGAGATCTCAGAGCGGGCTCTATTGAGGGTGAGCAGTTCTTC